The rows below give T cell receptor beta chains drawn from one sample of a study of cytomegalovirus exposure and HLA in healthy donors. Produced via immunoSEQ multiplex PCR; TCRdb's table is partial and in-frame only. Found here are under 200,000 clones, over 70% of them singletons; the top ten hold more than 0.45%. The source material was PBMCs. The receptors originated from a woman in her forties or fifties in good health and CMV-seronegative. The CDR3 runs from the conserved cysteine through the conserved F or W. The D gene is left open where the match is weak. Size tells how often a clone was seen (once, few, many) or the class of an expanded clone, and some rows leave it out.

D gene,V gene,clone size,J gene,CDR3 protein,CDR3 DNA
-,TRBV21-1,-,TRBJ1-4,CASSKAFPGQKNEKLFF,TGTGCCAGCAGCAAAGCGTTCCCCGGACAGAAGAATGAAAAACTGTTTTTT
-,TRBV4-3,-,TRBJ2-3,CASSQDSGTDTQYF,TGCGCCAGCAGCCAAGATTCCGGGACAGATACGCAGTATTTT
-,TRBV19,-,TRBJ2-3,CATRRSGDTQYF,TGTGCCACCCGGAGGTCCGGAGATACGCAGTATTTT
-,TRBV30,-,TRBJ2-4,CAGRRENIQYF,TGTGCTGGGAGGCGGGAAAACATTCAGTACTTC
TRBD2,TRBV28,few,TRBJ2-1,CASSLLSSGGRGGQFF,TGTGCCAGCAGTTTACTCAGTAGCGGGGGCCGAGGTGGGCAGTTCTTC
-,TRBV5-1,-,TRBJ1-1,CASSRLTGETNTEAFF,TGCGCCAGCAGCAGGTTGACGGGGGAAACGAACACTGAAGCTTTCTTT
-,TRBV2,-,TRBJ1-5,CASSESSGGQQPQHF,TGTGCCAGCAGTGAAAGTAGCGGGGGCCAACAGCCCCAGCATTTT
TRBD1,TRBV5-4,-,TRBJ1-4,CASSLKGAGEKLFF,TGTGCCAGCAGCTTGAAGGGGGCAGGTGAAAAACTGTTTTTT
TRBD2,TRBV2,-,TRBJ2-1,CASRYSGSSYNEQFF,TGTGCCAGCAGGTATAGCGGGAGCTCCTACAATGAGCAGTTCTTC
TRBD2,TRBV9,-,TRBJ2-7,CASSVEGTKNYEQYF,TGTGCCAGCAGCGTAGAAGGGACTAAAAACTACGAGCAGTACTTC
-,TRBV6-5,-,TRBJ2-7,CASWQSSYEQYF,TGTGCCAGCTGGCAGTCCTCCTACGAGCAGTACTTC
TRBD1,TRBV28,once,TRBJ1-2,CASQYRGTGYTF,TGTGCCAGCCAATACAGGGGGACCGGCTACACCTTC
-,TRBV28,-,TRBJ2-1,CASRSVSSYNEQFF,TGTGCCAGCAGGAGCGTAAGCTCCTACAATGAGCAGTTCTTC
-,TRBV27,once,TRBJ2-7,CASSPGGHSYEQYF,TGTGCCAGCAGTCCCGGGGGGCACTCCTACGAGCAGTACTTC
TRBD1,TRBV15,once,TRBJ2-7,CATSSLGQGYEQYF,TGTGCCACCAGCAGTCTGGGACAGGGCTACGAGCAGTACTTC
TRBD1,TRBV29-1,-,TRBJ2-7,CSYTGASYEQYF,TGCAGCTATACAGGGGCCTCCTACGAGCAGTACTTC
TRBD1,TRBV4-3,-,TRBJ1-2,CASSPGQDGYTF,TGCGCCAGCAGCCCCGGACAGGACGGCTACACCTTC